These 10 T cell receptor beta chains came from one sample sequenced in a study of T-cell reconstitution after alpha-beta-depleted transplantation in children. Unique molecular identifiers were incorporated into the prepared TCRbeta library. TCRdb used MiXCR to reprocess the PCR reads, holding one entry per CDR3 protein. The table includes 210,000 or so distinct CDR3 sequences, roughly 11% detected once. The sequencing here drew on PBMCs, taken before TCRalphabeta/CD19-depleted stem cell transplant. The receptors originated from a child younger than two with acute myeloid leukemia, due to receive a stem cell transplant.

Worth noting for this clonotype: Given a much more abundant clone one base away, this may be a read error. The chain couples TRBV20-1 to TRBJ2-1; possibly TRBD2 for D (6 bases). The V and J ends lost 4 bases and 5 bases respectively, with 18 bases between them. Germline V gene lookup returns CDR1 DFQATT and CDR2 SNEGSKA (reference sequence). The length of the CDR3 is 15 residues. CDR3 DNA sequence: TGCAGTGCTACCGACCGGCGGGCTAGCGACAATGAGCAGTTCTTC. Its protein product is CSATDRRASDNEQFF.

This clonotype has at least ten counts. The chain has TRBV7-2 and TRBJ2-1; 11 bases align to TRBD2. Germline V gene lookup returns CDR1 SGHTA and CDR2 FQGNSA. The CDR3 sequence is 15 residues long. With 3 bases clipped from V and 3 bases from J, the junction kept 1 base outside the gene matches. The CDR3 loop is CASSFTSGSYNEQFF. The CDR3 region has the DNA TGTGCCAGCAGCTTTACTAGCGGGAGCTACAATGAGCAGTTCTTC.

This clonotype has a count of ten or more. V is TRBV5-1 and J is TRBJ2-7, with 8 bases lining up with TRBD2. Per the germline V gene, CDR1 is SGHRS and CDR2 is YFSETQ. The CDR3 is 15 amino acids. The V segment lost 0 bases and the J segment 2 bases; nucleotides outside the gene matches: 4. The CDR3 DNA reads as TGCGCCAGCAGCTTGGGCCCGGGAGGGCCCTACGAGCAGTACTTC. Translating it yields CASSLGPGGPYEQYF.

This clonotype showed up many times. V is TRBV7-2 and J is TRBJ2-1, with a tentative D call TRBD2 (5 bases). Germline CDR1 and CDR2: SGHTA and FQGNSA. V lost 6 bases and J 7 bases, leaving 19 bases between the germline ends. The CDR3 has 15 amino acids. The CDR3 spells CASRIGVPPRNEQFF. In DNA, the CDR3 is TGTGCCAGCAGAATCGGGGTGCCACCCCGTAATGAGCAGTTCTTC.

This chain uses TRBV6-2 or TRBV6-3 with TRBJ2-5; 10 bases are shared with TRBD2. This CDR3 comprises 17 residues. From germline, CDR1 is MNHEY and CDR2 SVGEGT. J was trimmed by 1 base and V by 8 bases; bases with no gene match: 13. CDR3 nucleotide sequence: TGTGCCAGCCAAAAGGGTATACTAGCGGGGCTCCAAGAGACCCAGTACTTC. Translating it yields CASQKGILAGLQETQYF.

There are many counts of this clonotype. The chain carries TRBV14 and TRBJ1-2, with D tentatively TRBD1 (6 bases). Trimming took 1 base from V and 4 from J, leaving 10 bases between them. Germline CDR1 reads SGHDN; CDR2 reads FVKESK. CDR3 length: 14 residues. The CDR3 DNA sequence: TGTGCCAGCAGCCAAGCTCAGGGGTTCTATGGCTACACCTTC. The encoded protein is CASSQAQGFYGYTF.

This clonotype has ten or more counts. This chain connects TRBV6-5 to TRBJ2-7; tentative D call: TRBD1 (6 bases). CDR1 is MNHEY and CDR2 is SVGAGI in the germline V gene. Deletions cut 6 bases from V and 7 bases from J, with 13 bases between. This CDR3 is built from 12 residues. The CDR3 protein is CASRRSGEEQYF. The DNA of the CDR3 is TGTGCCAGCAGACGTTCAGGGGAAGAGCAGTACTTC.

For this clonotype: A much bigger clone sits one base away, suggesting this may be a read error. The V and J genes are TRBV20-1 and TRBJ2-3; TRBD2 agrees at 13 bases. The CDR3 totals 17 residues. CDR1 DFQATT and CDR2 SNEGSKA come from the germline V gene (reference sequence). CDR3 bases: TGCTGTGCTAGACCACTACTAGCGGGAGGGCAGGCAGATACGCAGTATTTT. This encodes CCARPLLAGGQADTQYF.

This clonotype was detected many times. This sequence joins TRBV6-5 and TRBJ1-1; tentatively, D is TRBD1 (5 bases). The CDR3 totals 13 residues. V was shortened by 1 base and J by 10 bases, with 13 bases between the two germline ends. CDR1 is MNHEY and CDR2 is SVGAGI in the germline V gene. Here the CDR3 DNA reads TGTGCCAGCAGTTACTTGGAGCGAGGGGTAGCTTTCTTT. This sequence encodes CASSYLERGVAFF.

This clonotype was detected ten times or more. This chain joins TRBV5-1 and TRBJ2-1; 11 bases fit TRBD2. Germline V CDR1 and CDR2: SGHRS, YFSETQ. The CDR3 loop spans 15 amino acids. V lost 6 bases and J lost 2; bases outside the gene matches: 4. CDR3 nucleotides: TGCGCCAGCATGTTAGCGGGGGGGGCCTACAATGAGCAGTTCTTC. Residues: CASMLAGGAYNEQFF.